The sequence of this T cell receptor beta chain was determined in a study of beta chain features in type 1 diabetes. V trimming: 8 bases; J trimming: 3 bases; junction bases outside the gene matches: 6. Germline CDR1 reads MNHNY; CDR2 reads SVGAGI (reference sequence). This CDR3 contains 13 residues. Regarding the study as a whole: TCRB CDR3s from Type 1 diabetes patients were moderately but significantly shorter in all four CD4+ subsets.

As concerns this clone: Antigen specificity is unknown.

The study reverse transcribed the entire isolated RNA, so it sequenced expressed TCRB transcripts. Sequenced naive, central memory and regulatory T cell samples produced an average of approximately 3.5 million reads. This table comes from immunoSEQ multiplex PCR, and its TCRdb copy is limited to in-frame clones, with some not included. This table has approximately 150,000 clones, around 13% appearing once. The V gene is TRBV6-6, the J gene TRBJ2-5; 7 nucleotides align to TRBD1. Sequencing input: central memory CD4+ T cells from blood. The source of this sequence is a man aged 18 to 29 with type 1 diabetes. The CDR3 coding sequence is TGTGCCAGCTCGCTGACAGGGAAAGAGACCCAGTACTTC. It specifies CASSLTGKETQYF.